This T cell receptor beta chain was profiled in a study of blood T cell repertoires in COVID-19. Looking at the study overall: Material from acute and convalescent COVID-19 was sourced from the United States, Italy and Spain. Sources were T cells, B-cell-depleted T cells, or PBMCs; the material itself was cDNA or gDNA.

How the authors handled the data: Amplified reference gene primers provided the basis for estimating nucleated cell counts. TCRdb keeps only in-frame clones here, not all; method: immunoSEQ multiplex PCR. V, J and clone size are those of that table, while D and trimming were read from the DNA. The sample lists under 75,000 clones, around 80% occurring once. The CDR3 has 13 amino acids. Trimming cost V 6 bases and J 2 bases, with 11 bases left between them. The germline V gene has CDR1 ENHRY and CDR2 SYGVKD. The gene calls are TRBV10-3 and TRBJ2-7; weak D call: TRBD1 (6 bases). Sequencing was done on a sample of peripheral blood. The TCR sequence derives from a man between 65 and 80 years old who had recovered from COVID-19. In nucleotides, the CDR3 is TGTGCCATCAGGTCGGACAGTACCTACGAGCAGTACTTC. Translating it yields CAIRSDSTYEQYF.